Described below is a single T cell receptor (beta chain) sequence and its context. Its antigen remains unidentified. V trimming: 4 bases; J trimming: 0 bases; junction bases outside the gene matches: 8. Germline CDR1 LNHDA, CDR2 SQIVND (reference sequence). The CDR3 consists of 17 residues. TCR alpha and TCR beta cDNA libraries carrying sample barcodes and UMIs came from 5'RACE with constant-segment primers. MiXCR, run by TCRdb on the 5' RACE reads, gives a single entry per CDR3 protein. In the table there are about 130,000 distinct CDR3 sequences, roughly 6.2% of which are singletons. This sample stems from a study of T-cell memory formation after mild COVID-19. Findings of the study overall: Day 15 to 85 contractors were CD4/CD8 balanced; later expanders leaned CD4+. Mostly located in CM and EM were contracting CD4+ clones, with contracting CD8+ clones located in EMRA. Cross-reactive memory seemingly joined, as some responding clones were found in pre-infection memory.

This receptor was taken from an adult woman who had mild COVID-19 (a few samples of this study predate the infection). Cell type and time point are not known. Sequencing was done on a sample of PBMCs or a T cell subset sorted from them (not recorded which). The V call is TRBV19, the J call TRBJ2-1, with 8 bases that match TRBD1. The CDR3 reads CASSSRDRPSSYNEQFF. The CDR3 coding sequence is TGTGCCAGTAGTAGCCGGGACAGGCCGAGCTCCTACAATGAGCAGTTCTTC.